This TCR beta chain stems from a study of long-term antiretroviral therapy in people with HIV. Study-wide points: Control repertoires displayed wider CDR3 length ranges than the HIV repertoires. From about 2004 to 2018, blood was obtained, possibly while participants received older ART regimens.

A remark on this clone: Its antigen is not identified.

V lost 4 bases and J lost 0, with 8 bases in between. This CDR3 region has 14 residues. In germline, CDR1 is SGHKS, CDR2 YYEKEE (reference sequence). Per donor, a minimum of one pre-ART and a minimum of two post-ART PBMC samples were available. A v3.0 immunoSEQ assay was performed at survey level. Data came from immunoSEQ multiplex PCR; TCRdb stores just in-frame clones and leaves some out. The data contain approximately 31,000 clones, roughly 97% of them seen just once; the ten biggest clones take up approximately 3%. This receptor was taken from a man aged 25 to 40 with HIV. The source material was unsorted PBMCs, sampled 6.9 years after starting antiretroviral therapy. The rearrangement joins TRBV5-5 to TRBJ1-5; unclear D gene. The CDR3 coding sequence is TGTGCCAGCAGCCCCTGGGGTAGCAATCAGCCCCAGCATTTT. It yields the protein CASSPWGSNQPQHF.